This passage covers 5 T cell receptor beta chains from one sample sequenced in a study of CD8 T cells in ankylosing spondylitis. TCRdb itself ran the 5' RACE reads through MiXCR, one entry per CDR3 protein. The data show some 140,000 distinct CDR3 sequences, with 11% seen just once and less than 5% held by the top ten. The sequencing sample was made of blood, either unsorted or a sorted T cell fraction (not recorded which). The receptors here all came from a female donor with ankylosing spondylitis or in good health (not recorded which).

Many counts were recorded for this clonotype. CDR3 loop: CASSRLVDTQYF. For the CDR3, the DNA is TGTGCCAGCAGCCGCCTAGTGGATACGCAGTATTTT. The rearrangement uses TRBV14 and TRBJ2-3, with D unclear. This CDR3 has 12 amino acids. Germline V gene data show CDR1 as SGHDN and CDR2 as FVKESK. The germline V and J ends were trimmed by 4 bases and 6 bases, with 8 bases remaining between them.

Ten or more counts support this clonotype. The J gene is TRBJ1-2, the V gene TRBV28; D not resolved. Per germline, CDR1 MDHEN and CDR2 SYDVKM. The CDR3 length is 15 residues. V gave up 3 bases and J gave up 4 bases, with 15 bases separating them. The CDR3 DNA reads as TGTGCCAGCAGTTTGGCGGACGCCAAGGTCTATGGCTACACCTTC. This codes for CASSLADAKVYGYTF.

This clonotype was observed many times. This rearrangement joins TRBV5-5 to TRBJ2-2; a weak D match, TRBD1 (5 bases). The CDR3 has 15 residues. Germline CDR1 reads SGHKS; CDR2 reads YYEKEE (reference sequence). V lost 3 bases to trimming and J lost 3 bases, with 12 bases between them. The CDR3 protein is CASSWYTGDTGELFF. The CDR3 region has the DNA TGTGCCAGCAGCTGGTACACAGGAGACACCGGGGAGCTGTTTTTT.

There are many counts of this clonotype. The rearrangement uses TRBV5-1 and TRBJ1-1; 8 bases are a match to TRBD1. The CDR3 is made up of 15 amino acids. CDR1 is SGHRS, CDR2 YFSETQ, per germline. V gave up 5 bases and J gave up 1 base; unmatched junction bases: 7. CDR3 amino acids: CASRQGAAANTEAFF. The CDR3 coding sequence is TGCGCCAGCAGGCAGGGGGCGGCGGCGAACACTGAAGCTTTCTTT.

This clonotype was detected ten times or more. This sequence joins TRBV3-1 and TRBJ1-5; 7 bases match TRBD1. CDR3 length equals 14 residues. The V gene's germline CDR1 is LGHDT and CDR2 YNNKEL (reference sequence). The V gene end was trimmed by 4 bases and the J gene end by 3 bases; junction bases not matched to a gene: 3. CDR3 sequence (DNA): TGTGCCAGCAGCCTTGGACAGGTCAATCAGCCCCAGCATTTT. Amino acid sequence: CASSLGQVNQPQHF.